The 21 T cell receptor beta chains below come from one sample, sequenced in a study of cytomegalovirus exposure and HLA in healthy donors. Both 60 Vbeta primers and 13 Jbeta primers went into the PCR. TCRdb keeps only in-frame clones here, not all; method: immunoSEQ multiplex PCR. This table holds approximately 150,000 clones, roughly 77% found once. Material: PBMCs. Receptors originate from a man between 35 and 55 years old in good health and CMV-seronegative.

This clone came up once. The chain carries TRBV5-5 and TRBJ2-7; 8 bases align to TRBD1. Trimming at V came to 3 bases and at J to 6 bases, leaving 2 bases not matched to a gene. CDR1 is SGHKS, CDR2 YYEKEE, per germline (reference sequence). The CDR3 is 12 residues long. The CDR3 DNA follows: TGTGCCAGCAGCTGGACAGGGAGCGAGCAGTACTTC. Amino acid sequence: CASSWTGSEQYF.

Turning to this clone: This specimen includes other DNA sequences encoding the same CDR3. V gene TRBV5-1 combines with J gene TRBJ1-1; D not resolved. This CDR3 has 13 amino acids. Trimming left V 4 bases short and J 0 bases short, with 7 bases between. Germline V gives CDR1 SGHRS, CDR2 YFSETQ. CDR3 amino acids: CASSLTLNTEAFF. In nucleotides, the CDR3 is TGCGCCAGCAGCCTGACACTGAACACTGAAGCTTTCTTT. Filled out from reference TRBV5-1 and TRBJ1-1, the complete variable domain reads KAGVTQTPRYLIKTRGQQVTLSCSPISGHRSVSWYQQTPGQGLQFLFEYFSETQRNKGNFPGRFSGRQFSNSRSEMNVSTLELGDSALYLCASSLTLNTEAFFGQGTRLTVV.

The sample holds one count of this clone. This sequence joins TRBV6-5 and TRBJ2-1, with D possibly matching TRBD2 (6 bases). V was pared by 6 bases and J by 8 bases, with 20 bases between. Germline CDR1 reads MNHEY; CDR2 reads SVGAGI. This CDR3 region has 15 residues. The CDR3 region has the DNA TGTGCCAGCAGCCAGCCCAGACTAGGTTCGGATGAGCAGTTCTTC. It translates to CASSQPRLGSDEQFF.

This rearrangement joins TRBV7-2 to TRBJ1-5; D is ambiguous. This CDR3 region has 12 residues. The V gene's germline CDR1 is SGHTA and CDR2 FQGNSA. Between the trimmed V and J ends, which lost 4 bases and 5 bases, there was a span of 6 bases. For the CDR3, the DNA is TGTGCCAGCAGCTCGTATCATCAGCCCCAGCATTTT. This encodes CASSSYHQPQHF.

This chain links TRBV12-1 with TRBJ2-1; whether TRBD2, the table's D call, matches the DNA was not checked. TRBV12-1 corresponds to a pseudogene. This CDR3 is 21 amino acids long. This CDR3 reads CASSFGTSGGEAPSGYNEQFF. DNA of the CDR3: TGTGCCAGCAGCTTTGGGACTAGCGGGGGGGAAGCCCCGTCTGGCTACAATGAGCAGTTCTTC.

The genes are TRBV28 and TRBJ2-1; tentatively, D is TRBD2 (7 bases). Germline loops: CDR1 MDHEN, CDR2 SYDVKM. The CDR3 runs 15 residues. V lost 6 bases to trimming and J lost 4 bases, with 16 bases between them. CDR3 DNA: TGTGCCAGCAGGCCCGGCGGGGGCCAATACAATGAGCAGTTCTTC. This codes for CASRPGGGQYNEQFF.

The V call is TRBV18, the J call TRBJ1-2; the D gene is possibly TRBD1 (6 bases). From germline, CDR1 is KGHSH and CDR2 LQKENI. The V end was cut by 2 bases, the J end by 5 bases, with 18 bases between. This CDR3 is built from 16 residues. Written as DNA, the CDR3 is TGTGCCAGCTCACCAGAACAGGGAGCCAAGTCTTATGGCTACACCTTC. Its protein is CASSPEQGAKSYGYTF.

The chain carries TRBV27 and TRBJ1-6; D is possibly TRBD1 (6 bases). CDR3 size: 14 residues. Looked up from germline, CDR1 is MNHEY and CDR2 is SMNVEV (reference sequence). V gave up 1 base and J gave up 8 bases, with 9 bases separating them. The CDR3 sequence is CASSLYRVDSPLHF. The CDR3, as DNA: TGTGCCAGCAGTTTATACAGGGTAGATTCACCCCTCCACTTT.

V and J are TRBV11-3 and TRBJ2-2, with TRBD1 matching over 7 bases. This CDR3 spans 18 amino acids. The V gene's germline CDR1 is SGHNT and CDR2 YENEEA. V dropped 0 bases and J dropped 0; count of bases not matched to a gene: 7. In DNA form, the CDR3 reads TGTGCCAGCAGCTTAGATCGAACAGGGGCCTCGAACACCGGGGAGCTGTTTTTT. Translation: CASSLDRTGASNTGELFF. Supplemented by reference TRBV11-3 and TRBJ2-2, the full variable domain reads EAGVVQSPRYKIIEKKQPVAFWCNPISGHNTLYWYLQNLGQGPELLIRYENEEAVDDSQLPKDRFSAERLKGVDSTLKIQPAELGDSAVYLCASSLDRTGASNTGELFFGEGSRLTVL.

The chain links TRBV7-9 to TRBJ1-5, with 9 bases matching TRBD1. J was trimmed by 5 bases and V by 1 base; bases with no gene match: 12. The CDR3 loop spans 18 amino acids. The germline V gene has CDR1 SEHNR and CDR2 FQNEAQ (reference sequence). CDR3 sequence reads: CASSLGGFRDRVDQPQHF. The CDR3 DNA is TGTGCCAGCAGCTTAGGTGGATTCCGGGACAGGGTTGATCAGCCCCAGCATTTT.

This clone showed up just a few times. The V gene is TRBV6-5, the J gene TRBJ1-6; tentative D call: TRBD1 (6 bases). The ends were cut back, 5 bases at V and 14 bases at J, with 16 bases in the middle. Germline V CDR1 and CDR2: MNHEY, SVGAGI. The CDR3 is made up of 13 amino acids. The CDR3 region has the DNA TGTGCCAGCAGTGACTACAGGGAAGGGGCCCTCCACTTT. It specifies CASSDYREGALHF.

The rearrangement joins TRBV11-2 to TRBJ1-6; no definite D call. Trimming shortened V by 7 bases and J by 6 bases, and 13 bases separated the two germline ends. The CDR3 covers 14 residues. From germline, CDR1 is SGHAT and CDR2 FQNNGV. CDR3: CASTSGRGNSPLHF. In DNA form, the CDR3 reads TGTGCCAGCACCTCCGGTCGTGGTAATTCACCCCTCCACTTT.

This sequence joins TRBV9 and TRBJ2-4; 16 bases are shared with TRBD2. Looked up from germline, CDR1 is SGDLS and CDR2 is YYNGEE. Trimming removed 5 bases from V and 1 base from J; junction bases left unmatched: 9. The CDR3 sequence is 19 residues long. Here the CDR3 DNA reads TGTGCCAGCAGTGCAACGGGACTAGCGGGGGGGCCTGCCAAAAACATTCAGTACTTC. It codes for CASSATGLAGGPAKNIQYF.

This clone has just one count. V usage is TRBV5-8 and J usage is TRBJ2-2; D perhaps matches TRBD2 (6 bases). The CDR3 has 18 amino acids. Trimming removed 2 bases at V and 0 bases at J, with 17 bases between. Germline V CDR1 and CDR2: SGHTS, YDEGEE. In DNA form, the CDR3 reads TGTGCCAGCAGCTTCCCGCTTTCGGGACTCCCGAACACCGGGGAGCTGTTTTTT. This gives the protein CASSFPLSGLPNTGELFF. Drawing the rest from reference TRBV5-8 and TRBJ2-2, the complete variable domain is EAGVTQSPTHLIKTRGQQATLRCSPISGHTSVYWYQQALGLGLQFLLWYDEGEERNRGNFPPRFSGRQFPNYSSELNVNALELEDSALYLCASSFPLSGLPNTGELFFGEGSRLTVL.

This clone was counted a few times. V gene TRBV6-1 combines with J gene TRBJ1-3, with 7 nucleotides matching TRBD1. V gave up 4 bases and J gave up 2 bases; unmatched junction bases: 2. This CDR3 comprises 14 residues. The germline gives CDR1 MNHNS, CDR2 SASEGT. CDR3 bases: TGTGCCAGCAGTGTCGACAGGGCTGGAAACACCATATATTTT. This gives the protein CASSVDRAGNTIYF.

The V and J genes are TRBV9 and TRBJ2-2; TRBD1 matches at 8 bases. V trimming: 3 bases; J trimming: 7 bases; junction bases outside the gene matches: 2. The germline CDR1 and CDR2 sequences are SGDLS and YYNGEE. The CDR3 length is 13 residues. The CDR3 region has the DNA TGTGCCAGCAGCGCAGGGGGCGACGGGGAGCTGTTTTTT. Amino acid sequence: CASSAGGDGELFF.

The chain employs TRBV6-5 and TRBJ1-2; 10 bases are shared with TRBD1. J lost 4 bases, V lost 5 bases, and 4 bases had no gene match. Germline loops: CDR1 MNHEY, CDR2 SVGAGI. The CDR3 loop spans 14 amino acids. CDR3 bases: TGTGCCAGCAGTCAGGACAGGGGGAGCTATGGCTACACCTTC. Its protein is CASSQDRGSYGYTF.

A note on this clone: This sample includes further DNA sequences coding for the same CDR3. This chain uses TRBV19 with TRBJ2-1, with 7 nucleotides matching TRBD1. The length of the CDR3 is 14 residues. With V trimmed by 2 bases and J by 12 bases, 10 bases remained unmatched. CDR1 is LNHDA and CDR2 is SQIVND in the germline V gene (reference sequence). The CDR3 nucleotides are TGTGCCAGTAGTATATTTAATAGGGGGCCTTGGCAGTTCTTC. This translates into CASSIFNRGPWQFF. The entire variable domain, with the rest obtained from reference TRBV19 and TRBJ2-1, is as follows: DGGITQSPKYLFRKEGQNVTLSCEQNLNHDAMYWYRQDPGQGLRLIYYSQIVNDFQKGDIAEGYSVSREKKESFPLTVTSAQKNPTAFYLCASSIFNRGPWQFFGPGTRLTVL.

This chain uses TRBV5-4 with TRBJ2-7, with 7 nucleotides matching TRBD1. The germline gives CDR1 SGHNT, CDR2 YYREEE (reference sequence). The CDR3 consists of 16 residues. V lost 2 bases, J lost 4 bases, and 12 bases stayed unmatched. The CDR3 bases are TGTGCCAGCAGCTTCACTGTAGACAGGGCCGATTACGAGCAGTACTTC. Protein sequence: CASSFTVDRADYEQYF.

The chain recombines TRBV2 with TRBJ2-7; the D is unclear. The CDR3 length is 14 residues. Germline CDR1 reads SNHLY; CDR2 reads FYNNEI. The V end was cut by 1 base, the J end by 2 bases, with 9 bases between. This CDR3 is CASSEGRLTYEQYF. In nucleotides, the CDR3 is TGTGCCAGCAGTGAAGGTAGATTGACCTACGAGCAGTACTTC.

The chain combines TRBV7-9 with TRBJ2-1; 11 bases are shared with TRBD2. This CDR3 has 17 amino acids. From germline, CDR1 is SEHNR and CDR2 FQNEAQ (reference sequence). V shed 6 bases, J shed 2 bases, and the junction held 9 bases outside the gene matches. Here the CDR3 DNA reads TGTGCCAGCAGTTCTACACTAGCGGGGGTTACCTACAATGAGCAGTTCTTC. Its protein product is CASSSTLAGVTYNEQFF.